The next 9 T cell receptor beta chains were all read from a single sample in a study of shared clonotypes between healthy human individuals. The method was immunoSEQ multiplex PCR; TCRdb's version includes in-frame clones alone and lacks a portion of them. The sample holds roughly 2.2 million clones; 85% to 95% are singletons and the top ten take about 0.39%. The specimen sequenced was naive CD4+ T cells from PBMCs. Described subset: CD45RA+ positively selected. Every receptor here comes from a man aged 18 to 30 in good health. Some clones in this sample may be carry-over from other donors' samples.

The chain recombines TRBV6-1 with TRBJ2-5, with D perhaps given as TRBD1 or TRBD2 (5 bases each). V lost 7 bases and J 2 bases, leaving 14 bases between the germline ends. The CDR3 runs to 14 residues. Germline values: CDR1 MNHNS, CDR2 SASEGT. Written as DNA, the CDR3 is TGTGCCAGCAATTCGGGACCCAAGCAAGAGACCCAGTACTTC. Its protein is CASNSGPKQETQYF.

The chain employs TRBV7-2 and TRBJ2-5; possible D gene TRBD1, 6 bases. The CDR3 runs 14 residues. Germline V gives CDR1 SGHTA, CDR2 FQGNSA. V lost 5 bases and J lost 1, with 11 bases in between. This CDR3 reads CASSIQGTQETQYF. In nucleotides, the CDR3 is TGTGCCAGCAGCATACAGGGAACCCAAGAGACCCAGTACTTC.

V is TRBV20-1 and J is TRBJ1-4; TRBD1 matches at 7 bases. Germline CDR1 reads DFQATT; CDR2 reads SNEGSKA (reference sequence). CDR3 length: 11 residues. V shed 5 bases, J shed 15 bases, and the junction held 9 bases outside the gene matches. The CDR3 DNA sequence: TGCAGTGCTCTACCCGGGACAGAAATGTTTTTT. As protein: CSALPGTEMFF.

The V gene is TRBV18, the J gene TRBJ1-2; the match to TRBD1 covers 12 bases. The CDR3 covers 14 residues. Germline CDR1 and CDR2: KGHSH and LQKENI. The J segment lost 7 bases and the V segment lost 6 bases, leaving 6 bases of the junction unmatched. The CDR3 DNA follows: TGTGCCAGCTCCCCGGGACAGGGGGCTGGTGGCTACACCTTC. As protein: CASSPGQGAGGYTF.

The CDR3 protein is CASSNDRGFNEQFF. In nucleotides, the CDR3 is TGTGCCAGCAGTAATGACAGGGGGTTCAATGAGCAGTTCTTC. This sequence joins TRBV2 and TRBJ2-1, with 9 bases fitting TRBD1. V shed 5 bases and J 6 bases; nucleotides not matched to a gene: 5. The CDR3 contains 14 residues. In germline, CDR1 is SNHLY, CDR2 FYNNEI. Drawing the rest from reference TRBV2 and TRBJ2-1, the complete variable domain is EPEVTQTPSHQVTQMGQEVILRCVPISNHLYFYWYRQILGQKVEFLVSFYNNEISEKSEIFDDQFSVERPDGSNFTLKIRSTKLEDSAMYFCASSNDRGFNEQFFGPGTRLTVL.

The chain couples TRBV7-9 to TRBJ1-2; D is unclear. The V end was cut by 0 bases, the J end by 8 bases, with 16 bases between. The CDR3 contains 15 residues. The V gene's germline CDR1 is SEHNR and CDR2 FQNEAQ (reference sequence). The chain's CDR3 is CASSLAIDPQGGYTF. The CDR3 DNA is TGTGCCAGCAGCTTAGCGATCGACCCCCAAGGGGGCTACACCTTC.

The gene calls are TRBV28 and TRBJ2-3; 10 bases map to TRBD2. This CDR3 contains 17 residues. The germline gives CDR1 MDHEN, CDR2 SYDVKM. The junction had 11 bases not matched to a gene; V was cut back by 8 bases and J by 0 bases. The CDR3 bases are TGTGCCAGCCCCCCTATCCCACTAGCGGGAAGCACAGATACGCAGTATTTT. It codes for CASPPIPLAGSTDTQYF.

The gene calls are TRBV7-2 and TRBJ2-5; TRBD2 aligns across 14 bases. Germline V lookup: CDR1 SGHTA, CDR2 FQGNSA. V was clipped by 2 bases and J by 1 base; unmatched bases: 9. This CDR3 region has 19 residues. As DNA, the CDR3 is TGTGCCAGCAGCTTATGGGGACTAGCGGGAGAGGGGTCCCAAGAGACCCAGTACTTC. Amino acids: CASSLWGLAGEGSQETQYF.

The genes are TRBV9 and TRBJ2-1; 10 nucleotides agree with TRBD1. Germline V lookup: CDR1 SGDLS, CDR2 YYNGEE. With V trimmed by 0 bases and J by 4 bases, 4 bases remained unmatched. The CDR3 spans 16 residues. The CDR3 here is CASSVGWGQGYNEQFF. The CDR3 nucleotides are TGTGCCAGCAGCGTAGGGTGGGGACAGGGGTACAATGAGCAGTTCTTC.